This T cell receptor beta chain was profiled in a study of T cells in localized non-small cell lung cancer. This table comes from immunoSEQ multiplex PCR, and its TCRdb copy is limited to in-frame clones, with some not included. In the table there are about 3,300 clones, roughly a quarter of which are singletons. Sample share makes this clone medium-sized. Its antigen is not known. Study-wide points: With higher T cell density in blood came longer overall survival.

The clonotype was recovered from a male donor aged 60 or over with stage I lung adenocarcinoma. The source material was lung tumor tissue, sampled before any cancer treatment.

The CDR3: CASSYWPTSGKNIQYF. The CDR3, as DNA: TGTGCCAGCAGTTACTGGCCAACTTCGGGCAAAAACATTCAGTACTTC. J is TRBJ2-4 and V is TRBV6-8; the D is unclear. This CDR3 has 16 residues. Trimming pared 1 base from V and 3 bases from J, leaving 13 bases between. Per germline, CDR1 MNHGY and CDR2 SAAAGT.